The 25 T cell receptor beta chains reported below all come from one sample, sequenced in a study of blood T cell repertoires in COVID-19. Here immunoSEQ multiplex PCR was the method, and the copy in TCRdb shows in-frame clones only, minus some. The repertoire holds about 110,000 clones, with 70% to 90% as singletons. The material sequenced was peripheral blood. All receptors derive from a man in his forties or fifties with acute or convalescent COVID-19.

The V gene is TRBV21-1, the J gene TRBJ2-3; the D call in the table, TRBD2, was not verified against the DNA. TRBV21-1 is noted as a pseudogene. The CDR3 spans 17 residues. The CDR3 protein is CASSPASGGPAADTQYF. The CDR3 DNA is TGTGCCAGCAGCCCGGCTAGCGGGGGGCCCGCGGCAGATACGCAGTATTTT.

This clone was recorded a few times. The gene calls are TRBV14 and TRBJ2-7; TRBD1 agrees at 9 bases. V lost 4 bases and J lost 2; bases outside the gene matches: 12. The CDR3 length is 17 residues. In germline, CDR1 is SGHDN, CDR2 FVKESK. The CDR3 DNA sequence: TGTGCCAGCAGCCCCTATGGACAGGGGCTTCCAACCTACGAGCAGTACTTC. It translates to CASSPYGQGLPTYEQYF.

This chain connects TRBV7-9 to TRBJ2-7; 8 positions match TRBD2. The CDR3 has 17 residues. J lost 1 base, V lost 0 bases, and 8 bases had no gene match. Germline assignment: CDR1 SEHNR and CDR2 FQNEAQ (reference sequence). The DNA for the CDR3 is TGTGCCAGCAGCTTAGCCCAGGGACTAGTACCTTCCTACGAGCAGTACTTC. It codes for CASSLAQGLVPSYEQYF.

V is TRBV24-1 and J is TRBJ2-2; D is perhaps TRBD1 (7 bases). The germline V and J ends were trimmed by 1 base and 6 bases, with 14 bases remaining between them. Germline CDR1 KGHDR, CDR2 SFDVKD. The CDR3 totals 16 residues. This CDR3 is CATSDLTGEVAGELFF. The CDR3 nucleotides are TGTGCCACCAGTGATTTAACAGGGGAGGTCGCCGGGGAGCTGTTTTTT.

The V and J genes are TRBV5-4 and TRBJ2-3, with D maybe TRBD1 (5 bases). Trimming pared 0 bases from V and 2 bases from J, leaving 10 bases between. The germline gives CDR1 SGHNT, CDR2 YYREEE (reference sequence). This CDR3 is built from 15 residues. The CDR3 loop is CASSLGQMFTDTQYF. The CDR3 coding sequence is TGTGCCAGCAGCTTGGGACAGATGTTCACAGATACGCAGTATTTT.

V and J are TRBV10-1 and TRBJ2-3; the match to TRBD1 covers 10 bases. The trim removed 5 bases at V and 0 bases at J, leaving 2 bases unmatched. The CDR3 extends over 15 amino acids. From germline, CDR1 is WNHNN and CDR2 SYGVQD (reference sequence). This CDR3 is CASSWTGGSTDTQYF. The DNA of the CDR3 is TGCGCCAGCAGTTGGACAGGGGGAAGCACAGATACGCAGTATTTT.

This clone was observed once. The CDR3 region has the DNA TGTGCCAGCAGCCCCCGGGATCTTAGCTCCTACGAGCAGTACTTC. Encoded protein: CASSPRDLSSYEQYF. The chain couples TRBV11-2 to TRBJ2-7; TRBD2 might be the D (5 bases). The CDR3 runs 15 residues. Germline CDR1 and CDR2: SGHAT and FQNNGV. Trimming pared 5 bases from V and 0 bases from J, leaving 14 bases between.

V and J are TRBV6-1 and TRBJ2-7; 10 bases agree with TRBD1. The CDR3 has 17 residues. Germline trimming cut 1 base from V and 2 bases from J; bases unmatched to any gene: 8. Germline values: CDR1 MNHNS, CDR2 SASEGT. CDR3: CASSEGSGTGVPYEQYF. The DNA of the CDR3 is TGTGCCAGCAGTGAAGGATCCGGGACAGGGGTTCCCTACGAGCAGTACTTC.

The chain links TRBV7-2 to TRBJ2-3; D is unresolved. Germline V gene data show CDR1 as SGHTA and CDR2 as FQGNSA. Trimming shortened V by 2 bases and J by 2 bases, and 8 bases separated the two germline ends. The CDR3 sequence is 14 residues long. CDR3 DNA sequence: TGTGCCAGCAGCTTAAGCGTTGCCACAGATACGCAGTATTTT. Protein sequence: CASSLSVATDTQYF. The entire variable domain, with the rest obtained from reference TRBV7-2 and TRBJ2-3, is as follows: GAGVSQSPSNKVTEKGKDVELRCDPISGHTALYWYRQSLGQGLEFLIYFQGNSAPDKSGLPSDRFSAERTGGSVSTLTIQRTQQEDSAVYLCASSLSVATDTQYFGPGTRLTVL.

The DNA for the CDR3 is TGTGCCAGCAGCCAAGGCTCCGGGGGACAGGGGGTAAACACCGGGGAGCTGTTTTTT. Encoded protein: CASSQGSGGQGVNTGELFF. V usage is TRBV3-1 (or the pseudogene TRBV3-2) and J usage is TRBJ2-2, with 11 nucleotides matching TRBD1. Losses at the gene ends were 1 base for V and 2 bases for J; bases not matched to a gene: 9. The CDR3 runs to 19 residues. Germline CDR1 is LGHDT and CDR2 is YNNKEL (reference sequence).

The chain uses TRBV10-3 and TRBJ2-2; D is ambiguous. The CDR3 loop spans 16 amino acids. V lost 0 bases and J lost 2, with 10 bases in between. Germline CDR1 reads ENHRY; CDR2 reads SYGVKD. CDR3 sequence (DNA): TGTGCCATCAGTGAGTCACCGGGTTATAACACCGGGGAGCTGTTTTTT. Protein product: CAISESPGYNTGELFF.

This clone is a singleton in its sample. This chain joins TRBV19 and TRBJ2-2; TRBD1 is a possible D gene (6 bases). V lost 2 bases to trimming and J lost 1 base, with 8 bases between them. From germline, CDR1 is LNHDA and CDR2 SQIVND (reference sequence). This CDR3 has 15 residues. The CDR3 region is CASSISTGNTGELFF. The CDR3 nucleotides read TGTGCCAGTAGTATATCGACAGGGAACACCGGGGAGCTGTTTTTT.

J is TRBJ2-1 and V is TRBV19; TRBD2 matches at 7 bases. Trimming took 6 bases from V and 7 from J; bases not matched to a gene: 15. Germline V gene lookup returns CDR1 LNHDA and CDR2 SQIVND (reference sequence). CDR3 length: 16 amino acids. Here the CDR3 DNA reads TGTGCCAGTAGGGGCTACGGGGGGAGACGTGGAAATGAGCAGTTCTTC. Its translation is CASRGYGGRRGNEQFF. The full variable domain, in which reference TRBV19 and TRBJ2-1 provide the parts outside the CDR3, is DGGITQSPKYLFRKEGQNVTLSCEQNLNHDAMYWYRQDPGQGLRLIYYSQIVNDFQKGDIAEGYSVSREKKESFPLTVTSAQKNPTAFYLCASRGYGGRRGNEQFFGPGTRLTVL.

The chain couples TRBV19 to TRBJ2-3, with 13 bases that match TRBD2. V lost 3 bases to trimming and J lost 5 bases; unmatched junction nucleotides: 2. The CDR3 length is 15 residues. Germline lookup yields CDR1 LNHDA and CDR2 SQIVND (reference sequence). This CDR3 is CASSITSGGVDTQYF. The CDR3 DNA sequence: TGTGCCAGTAGTATTACTAGCGGGGGGGTAGATACGCAGTATTTT.

The V gene is TRBV24-1, the J gene TRBJ2-7; 8 bases are a match to TRBD1. Germline trimming cut 3 bases from V and 5 bases from J; bases unmatched to any gene: 8. Looked up from germline, CDR1 is KGHDR and CDR2 is SFDVKD. The CDR3 covers 15 residues. CDR3 amino acids: CATSDPGQGRNEQYF. DNA for the CDR3: TGTGCCACCAGTGATCCAGGACAGGGAAGGAACGAGCAGTACTTC.

The chain recombines TRBV2 with TRBJ2-7, with 7 positions matching TRBD1. J gave up 3 bases and V 1 base, and 3 bases lay outside the gene matches. The CDR3 is made up of 14 amino acids. CDR1 is SNHLY, CDR2 FYNNEI, per germline. CDR3 nucleotide sequence: TGTGCCAGCAGTGAAGGGGACAGAAACTACGAGCAGTACTTC. Translation gives CASSEGDRNYEQYF.

The count of this clone is one. The chain links TRBV9 to TRBJ2-1; possibly TRBD2 for D (6 bases). The V and J ends lost 6 bases and 9 bases respectively, with 25 bases between them. Germline V gene sequence: CDR1 SGDLS, CDR2 YYNGEE. The CDR3 extends over 16 amino acids. The CDR3 sequence: CASNQGVIAQGGEQFF. CDR3 sequence (DNA): TGTGCCAGCAACCAGGGAGTCATCGCGCAGGGAGGTGAGCAGTTCTTC.

This CDR3 is CASSLTSGDSTDTQYF. The CDR3 region has the DNA TGTGCCAGCTCCCTGACTAGCGGGGATAGCACAGATACGCAGTATTTT. The chain employs TRBV18 and TRBJ2-3, with TRBD2 identical over 11 bases. CDR1 and CDR2 (germline): KGHSH, LQKENI. V was clipped by 6 bases and J by 0 bases; unmatched bases: 5. The CDR3 length is 16 residues. Based on the CDR3 plus reference TRBV18 and TRBJ2-3, the full variable domain is NAGVMQNPRHLVRRRGQEARLRCSPMKGHSHVYWYRQLPEEGLKFMVYLQKENIIDESGMPKERFSAEFPKEGPSILRIQQVVRGDSAAYFCASSLTSGDSTDTQYFGPGTRLTVL.

The V call is TRBV7-9, the J call TRBJ2-3; 14 nucleotides agree with TRBD2. Germline trimming cut 5 bases from V and 4 bases from J; bases unmatched to any gene: 5. The CDR3 extends over 16 amino acids. Germline lookup yields CDR1 SEHNR and CDR2 FQNEAQ (reference sequence). Here the CDR3 reads CASSLGTSGGSDTQYF. The CDR3 DNA reads as TGTGCCAGCAGCCTGGGGACTAGCGGGGGTTCAGATACGCAGTATTTT. Full variable domain (outside the CDR3, taken from reference TRBV7-9 and TRBJ2-3): DTGVSQNPRHKITKRGQNVTFRCDPISEHNRLYWYRQTLGQGPEFLTYFQNEAQLEKSRLLSDRFSAERPKGSFSTLEIQRTEQGDSAMYLCASSLGTSGGSDTQYFGPGTRLTVL.

In this sample, this clone turned up once. J is TRBJ2-5 and V is TRBV5-6; possibly TRBD1 for D (6 bases). CDR1 is SGHDT and CDR2 is YYEEEE in the germline V gene. Deletions cut 1 base from V and 5 bases from J, with 12 bases between. The length of the CDR3 is 14 residues. This CDR3 is CASSLMSGDETQYF. The DNA of the CDR3 is TGTGCCAGCAGCTTGATGTCAGGGGATGAGACCCAGTACTTC.

CDR3 in amino acids: CASSGPGGAWDNEQFF. Here the CDR3 DNA reads TGTGCCAGTAGTGGACCAGGGGGCGCGTGGGACAATGAGCAGTTCTTC. V gene TRBV19 combines with J gene TRBJ2-1; TRBD1 matches at 8 bases. Per the germline V gene, CDR1 is LNHDA and CDR2 is SQIVND (reference sequence). The CDR3 loop spans 16 amino acids. J was trimmed by 5 bases and V by 5 bases; bases with no gene match: 11.

The rearrangement links TRBV12-1 to TRBJ1-2. TRBV12-1 is annotated as a pseudogene. The CDR3 sequence is 16 residues long. Here the CDR3 DNA reads TGTGCCAGCAGCTTTGTTCCCGGGGAATGGTGGTATGGCTACACCTTC. Protein product: CASSFVPGEWWYGYTF.

CDR3 DNA: TGTGCCTGGAGTGTACAGGCCGGGAGCACTGAAGCTTTCTTT. This encodes CAWSVQAGSTEAFF. This sequence joins TRBV30 and TRBJ1-1; maybe TRBD1 (5 bases). Germline CDR1 is GTSNPN and CDR2 is SVGIG (reference sequence). Trimming shortened V by 0 bases and J by 4 bases, and 12 bases separated the two germline ends. CDR3 size: 14 residues.

The table lists this clone with a few counts. This chain joins TRBV20-1 and TRBJ1-1; D is unresolved. The CDR3 is 11 amino acids. Germline V gene data show CDR1 as DFQATT and CDR2 as SNEGSKA (reference sequence). V gave up 0 bases and J gave up 10 bases, with 9 bases separating them. CDR3: CSARDWARAFF. In nucleotides, the CDR3 is TGCAGTGCTAGAGATTGGGCAAGAGCTTTCTTT.

This clone was detected only once. The rearrangement joins TRBV9 to TRBJ2-7, with TRBD2 identical over 9 bases. CDR3 size: 15 residues. Losses at the gene ends were 0 bases for V and 2 bases for J; bases not matched to a gene: 3. Germline V CDR1 and CDR2: SGDLS, YYNGEE. CDR3 sequence: CASSVASGDTYEQYF. The CDR3 DNA sequence: TGTGCCAGCAGCGTAGCTAGCGGGGATACCTACGAGCAGTACTTC.